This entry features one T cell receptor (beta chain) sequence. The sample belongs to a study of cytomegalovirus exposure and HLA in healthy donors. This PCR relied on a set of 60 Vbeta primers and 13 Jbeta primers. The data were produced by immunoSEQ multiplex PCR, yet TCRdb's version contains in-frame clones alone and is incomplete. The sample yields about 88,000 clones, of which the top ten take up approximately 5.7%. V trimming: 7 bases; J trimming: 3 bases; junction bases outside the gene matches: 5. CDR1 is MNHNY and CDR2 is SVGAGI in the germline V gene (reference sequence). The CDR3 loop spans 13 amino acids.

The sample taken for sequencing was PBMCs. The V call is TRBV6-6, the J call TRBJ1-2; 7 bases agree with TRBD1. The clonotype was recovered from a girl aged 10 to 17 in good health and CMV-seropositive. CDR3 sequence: CASKRGGDYGYTF. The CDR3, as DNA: TGTGCCAGCAAGAGAGGGGGCGACTATGGCTACACCTTC.